These 16 T cell receptor beta chains originate from one sample sequenced in a study of PD-1 blockade in classical Hodgkin lymphoma. Assay: immunoSEQ multiplex PCR; the TCRdb copy retains only in-frame clones and omits some. The sample records 80,000 to 100,000 clones, 81% being singletons. In every patient, relapse followed autologous stem cell transplantation, while exposure to brentuximab vedotin differed. The sample consisted of peripheral blood mononuclear cells (PBMCs), taken before the second cycle of nivolumab. The receptors come from a human donor with classical Hodgkin lymphoma.

This clone appeared a few times. The rearrangement links TRBV10-3 to TRBJ1-1; tentative D call: TRBD1 (5 bases). V was pared by 3 bases and J by 3 bases, with 14 bases between. The CDR3 totals 15 residues. Germline loops: CDR1 ENHRY, CDR2 SYGVKD. Written as DNA, the CDR3 is TGTGCCATCAGTGAATCCAGGGACGGGTACACTGAAGCTTTCTTT. It translates to CAISESRDGYTEAFF.

The CDR3 is CASSAGTLNSYEQYF. DNA of the CDR3: TGTGCCAGCAGTGCCGGGACACTGAACTCCTACGAGCAGTACTTC. The rearrangement uses TRBV6-1 and TRBJ2-7; D is possibly TRBD1 (6 bases). Germline V lookup: CDR1 MNHNS, CDR2 SASEGT. The V end lost 4 bases, the J end lost 0 bases, and 13 bases lay between the germline ends. The CDR3 is 15 residues long.

This chain joins TRBV5-6 and TRBJ2-3; 9 bases match TRBD2. CDR1 and CDR2 from the germline V gene are SGHDT and YYEEEE. CDR3 length equals 14 residues. The junction had 7 bases not matched to a gene; V was cut back by 6 bases and J by 5 bases. CDR3 DNA: TGTGCCAGCACCATTAGCGGGAGATTAGATACGCAGTATTTT. This sequence encodes CASTISGRLDTQYF.

V and J are TRBV23-1 and TRBJ2-1, with TRBD2 identical over 14 bases. Being an ORF, TRBV23-1 has a function that is uncertain. The CDR3 totals 15 residues. V dropped 3 bases and J dropped 7; count of bases not matched to a gene: 2. DNA for the CDR3: TGCGCCAGCAGTCAGGGACTAGCGGGGGTTAATGAGCAGTTCTTC. Translating it yields CASSQGLAGVNEQFF.

This clone was counted once. The chain joins TRBV28 to TRBJ2-5, with no clear D. The germline gives CDR1 MDHEN, CDR2 SYDVKM. This CDR3 comprises 13 residues. The V gene lost 5 bases and the J gene lost 5 bases, with 12 bases spanning the gap. This chain's CDR3 is CASSTAAPETQYF. The CDR3 DNA follows: TGTGCCAGCAGTACCGCAGCTCCCGAGACCCAGTACTTC.

The chain uses TRBV6-6 and TRBJ2-7; 11 bases align to TRBD2. The CDR3 spans 15 residues. Trimming took 0 bases from V and 5 from J; bases not matched to a gene: 3. Germline V gives CDR1 MNHNY, CDR2 SVGAGI (reference sequence). CDR3 sequence: CASSYSLAGVDEQYF. DNA for the CDR3: TGTGCCAGCAGTTACTCACTAGCGGGAGTTGACGAGCAGTACTTC.

The chain employs TRBV27 and TRBJ2-7; 9 nucleotides line up with TRBD2. CDR1 MNHEY and CDR2 SMNVEV come from the germline V gene (reference sequence). V lost 5 bases to trimming and J lost 7 bases; unmatched junction nucleotides: 12. CDR3 length: 15 residues. CDR3 amino acids: CASSLLAGATGEQYF. CDR3 coding DNA: TGTGCCAGCAGTCTCTTAGCGGGAGCCACGGGGGAGCAGTACTTC.

CDR3 loop: CATAGSPINEKLFF. The CDR3 DNA reads as TGTGCCACTGCTGGGAGTCCCATAAATGAAAAACTGTTTTTT. J is TRBJ1-4 and V is TRBV5-4; D is undetermined. The germline V gene encodes CDR1 SGHNT and CDR2 YYREEE (reference sequence). There are 14 residues in the CDR3. With 9 bases removed from V and 5 bases from J, the gap between germline ends came to 17 bases.

This rearrangement joins TRBV20-1 to TRBJ1-2; weak D call: TRBD1 (6 bases). The CDR3 runs to 11 residues. CDR1 and CDR2 from the germline V gene are DFQATT and SNEGSKA (reference sequence). V lost 6 bases and J 8 bases, leaving 13 bases between the germline ends. The CDR3, as DNA: TGCAGTGCGGGGGGGCGCGTGGGCTACACCTTC. Translating gives CSAGGRVGYTF.

The rearrangement joins TRBV7-9 to TRBJ1-1; D unclear. V was trimmed by 1 base and J by 4 bases, leaving 13 bases between them. Germline V gene sequence: CDR1 SEHNR, CDR2 FQNEAQ (reference sequence). The CDR3 sequence is 15 residues long. CDR3 region: CASSLGSSMGTEAFF. The DNA for the CDR3 is TGTGCCAGCAGCTTAGGGAGTTCTATGGGCACTGAAGCTTTCTTT.

The gene calls are TRBV30 and TRBJ2-1; D is ambiguous. Germline V gene sequence: CDR1 GTSNPN, CDR2 SVGIG (reference sequence). With 3 bases removed from V and 9 bases from J, the gap between germline ends came to 15 bases. The CDR3 totals 13 residues. CDR3 nucleotide sequence: TGTGCCTGGAGATTGGGCCGAGTAGCTGAGCAGTTCTTC. This encodes CAWRLGRVAEQFF.

This sequence joins TRBV29-1 and TRBJ2-2, with 9 positions matching TRBD1. The CDR3 has 13 residues. Germline CDR1 and CDR2: SQVTM and ANQGSEA. V dropped 6 bases and J dropped 5; count of bases not matched to a gene: 4. This chain's CDR3 is CSVETGGTGELFF. CDR3 coding DNA: TGCAGCGTCGAGACAGGGGGAACCGGGGAGCTGTTTTTT.

The V gene is TRBV18, the J gene TRBJ2-4; D remains unclear. Germline V lookup: CDR1 KGHSH, CDR2 LQKENI. Trimming took 4 bases from V and 0 from J, leaving 19 bases between them. The CDR3 length is 18 residues. The CDR3 loop is CASSLTPPRSLAKNIQYF. The CDR3 region has the DNA TGTGCCAGCTCACTGACCCCGCCAAGATCACTAGCCAAAAACATTCAGTACTTC.

V usage is TRBV30 and J usage is TRBJ1-4, with D unresolved. The CDR3 is 14 amino acids. The V gene lost 2 bases and the J gene lost 3 bases, with 10 bases spanning the gap. In germline, CDR1 is GTSNPN, CDR2 SVGIG (reference sequence). The CDR3 protein is CAWSYSASNEKLFF. The CDR3 nucleotides read TGTGCCTGGAGTTATTCAGCATCTAATGAAAAACTGTTTTTT. Together with reference TRBV30 and TRBJ1-4, the CDR3 gives the full variable domain: SQTIHQWPATLVQPVGSPLSLECTVEGTSNPNLYWYRQAAGRGLQLLFYSVGIGQISSEVPQNLSASRPQDRQFILSSKKLLLSDSGFYLCAWSYSASNEKLFFGSGTQLSVL.

This chain uses TRBV7-2 with TRBJ2-5; D possibly uses TRBD1 or TRBD2 (6 bases each). From germline, CDR1 is SGHTA and CDR2 FQGNSA. The CDR3 consists of 14 residues. Trimming took off 5 bases at V and 3 bases at J, with 13 bases between the two ends. The CDR3 sequence is CASSPGVAEETQYF. CDR3 nucleotides: TGTGCCAGCAGCCCAGGGGTAGCGGAAGAGACCCAGTACTTC.

The chain uses TRBV27 and TRBJ2-7; a possible D gene is TRBD2 (7 bases). CDR1 and CDR2 from the germline V gene are MNHEY and SMNVEV (reference sequence). This CDR3 is built from 14 residues. Trimming stripped 10 bases from V and 6 bases from J, with 22 bases between. This CDR3 reads CATQGFAGVSEQYF. The CDR3, as DNA: TGTGCCACCCAGGGGTTCGCGGGAGTATCCGAGCAGTACTTC.